Included here is one T cell receptor beta chain sequence, with context. The entry originates in a study of T cell changes during pregnancy in multiple sclerosis. Data came from immunoSEQ multiplex PCR; TCRdb stores just in-frame clones and leaves some out. Here the sample spans approximately 96,000 clones, about 90% being singletons. There are 12 residues in the CDR3. The V end lost 3 bases, the J end lost 5 bases, and 7 bases lay between the germline ends. Germline assignment: CDR1 LNHDA and CDR2 SQIVND (reference sequence). The sample here was peripheral blood, taken after pregnancy. This TCR came from a female donor in good health, enrolled as a control in a pregnancy study. The V call is TRBV19, the J call TRBJ2-5; the D is unclear. Here the CDR3 reads CASSIPSETQYF. DNA for the CDR3: TGTGCCAGTAGTATCCCTTCCGAGACCCAGTACTTC.